The rows below give T cell receptor beta chains drawn from one sample of a study of blood T cell repertoires in COVID-19. The method was immunoSEQ multiplex PCR; TCRdb's version includes in-frame clones alone and lacks a portion of them. The sample has 43,000 or so clones, approximately 82% seen once. The specimen was peripheral blood. These receptors were taken from a woman of 80 years or more with acute or convalescent COVID-19. Each CDR3 is given with its conserved first and last residue. The D gene is left open where the match is weak. Expanded clones get a size class; other rows say once, few or many, or leave the size out.

j_call: TRBJ2-1; v_call: TRBV11-3; clone_size: -; d_call: TRBD2; cdr3_aa: CASRSGGAGEQFF; cdr3_nt: TGTGCCAGCAGAAGCGGGGGGGCGGGTGAGCAGTTCTTC
j_call: TRBJ2-5; v_call: TRBV5-1; clone_size: -; d_call: TRBD2; cdr3_aa: CASSLERGPSQETQYF; cdr3_nt: TGCGCCAGCAGCTTAGAGCGGGGGCCGTCACAAGAGACCCAGTACTTC
j_call: TRBJ2-7; v_call: TRBV18; clone_size: -; d_call: TRBD1; cdr3_aa: CASSPRGQGIGYEQYF; cdr3_nt: TGTGCCAGCTCACCACGGGGACAGGGAATTGGGTACGAGCAGTACTTC
j_call: TRBJ1-5; v_call: TRBV7-9; clone_size: -; d_call: TRBD1; cdr3_aa: CASSSQGFNQPQHF; cdr3_nt: TGTGCCAGCAGCTCACAGGGGTTTAATCAGCCCCAGCATTTT
j_call: TRBJ1-4; v_call: TRBV28; clone_size: once; d_call: TRBD1; cdr3_aa: CASSQGAANEKLFF; cdr3_nt: TGTGCCAGCAGTCAGGGGGCGGCGAATGAAAAACTGTTTTTT
j_call: TRBJ2-1; v_call: TRBV25-1; clone_size: -; d_call: -; cdr3_aa: CASSGLGGTKRDQFF; cdr3_nt: TGTGCCAGCAGTGGGCTTGGCGGGACCAAAAGAGACCAGTTCTTC
j_call: TRBJ1-3; v_call: TRBV7-8; clone_size: -; d_call: -; cdr3_aa: CASSQLAGTGNTIYF; cdr3_nt: TGTGCCAGCAGCCAATTGGCGGGGACTGGAAACACCATATATTTT
j_call: TRBJ2-2; v_call: TRBV11-2; clone_size: -; d_call: -; cdr3_aa: CASSGRGLAADTGELFF; cdr3_nt: TGTGCCAGCAGCGGCAGGGGGCTAGCGGCGGACACCGGGGAGCTGTTTTTT
j_call: TRBJ1-2; v_call: TRBV29-1; clone_size: -; d_call: -; cdr3_aa: CSVDLGAPDGYTF; cdr3_nt: TGCAGCGTTGACCTGGGGGCGCCGGATGGCTACACCTTC
j_call: TRBJ2-5; v_call: TRBV2; clone_size: few; d_call: TRBD2; cdr3_aa: CASRLAGSRETQYF; cdr3_nt: TGTGCCAGCAGGCTAGCGGGTAGTAGAGAGACCCAGTACTTC
j_call: TRBJ2-7; v_call: TRBV5-1; clone_size: -; d_call: -; cdr3_aa: CASSLGAGNSEQYF; cdr3_nt: TGCGCCAGCAGCTTGGGGGCAGGGAATAGCGAGCAGTACTTC
j_call: TRBJ2-4; v_call: TRBV14; clone_size: -; d_call: -; cdr3_aa: CASSQDGRLAKNIQYF; cdr3_nt: TGTGCCAGCAGCCAAGATGGGAGGCTAGCCAAAAACATTCAGTACTTC
j_call: TRBJ1-6; v_call: TRBV2; clone_size: -; d_call: -; cdr3_aa: CASSVRQFSYNSPLHF; cdr3_nt: TGTGCCAGCAGCGTCAGACAGTTCTCCTATAATTCACCCCTCCACTTT
j_call: TRBJ1-1; v_call: TRBV4-1; clone_size: -; d_call: -; cdr3_aa: CASSQGGWNTEAFF; cdr3_nt: TGCGCCAGCAGCCAAGGGGGCTGGAACACTGAAGCTTTCTTT
j_call: TRBJ2-3; v_call: TRBV11-3; clone_size: -; d_call: TRBD2; cdr3_aa: CASSHGGDRGKQYF; cdr3_nt: TGTGCCAGCAGCCACGGGGGGGATCGGGGGAAGCAGTATTTT
j_call: TRBJ2-3; v_call: TRBV12-5; clone_size: -; d_call: TRBD1; cdr3_aa: CASGPPGQRNTQYF; cdr3_nt: TGTGCTAGTGGACCTCCGGGACAGAGAAATACGCAGTATTTT
j_call: TRBJ1-6; v_call: TRBV7-2; clone_size: -; d_call: -; cdr3_aa: CASSLGPPQANSPLHF; cdr3_nt: TGTGCCAGCAGCTTAGGACCCCCCCAGGCCAATTCACCCCTCCACTTT
j_call: TRBJ1-1; v_call: TRBV19; clone_size: -; d_call: -; cdr3_aa: CASSIDYSSEAFF; cdr3_nt: TGTGCCAGTAGTATAGATTACAGCAGTGAAGCTTTCTTT
j_call: TRBJ2-5; v_call: TRBV2; clone_size: -; d_call: -; cdr3_aa: CASSEARQGGETQYF; cdr3_nt: TGTGCCAGCAGTGAAGCCCGACAGGGAGGAGAGACCCAGTACTTC
j_call: TRBJ2-5; v_call: TRBV27; clone_size: -; d_call: -; cdr3_aa: CASSSTGPWETQYF; cdr3_nt: TGTGCCAGCAGTTCTACAGGGCCTTGGGAGACCCAGTACTTC
j_call: TRBJ2-7; v_call: TRBV5-4; clone_size: -; d_call: -; cdr3_aa: CASSARGGSGSSEQYF; cdr3_nt: TGTGCCAGCAGCGCCCGCGGGGGCTCGGGGTCATCCGAGCAGTACTTC
j_call: TRBJ1-3; v_call: TRBV7-6; clone_size: -; d_call: TRBD1; cdr3_aa: CASSSGGHLSGNTIYF; cdr3_nt: TGTGCCAGCAGCTCAGGGGGACACCTCTCTGGAAACACCATATATTTT
j_call: TRBJ1-2; v_call: TRBV4-1; clone_size: -; d_call: -; cdr3_aa: CASSLLQGNYGYTF; cdr3_nt: TGCGCCAGCAGCCTTCTCCAGGGGAACTATGGCTACACCTTC
j_call: TRBJ2-4; v_call: TRBV11-2; clone_size: -; d_call: -; cdr3_aa: CASSLDEGGHIQYF; cdr3_nt: TGTGCCAGCAGCTTAGATGAAGGGGGACACATTCAGTACTTC
j_call: TRBJ1-4; v_call: TRBV2; clone_size: once; d_call: -; cdr3_aa: CASRASGRENEKLFF; cdr3_nt: TGTGCCAGCAGGGCGTCGGGAAGGGAAAATGAAAAACTGTTTTTT
j_call: TRBJ1-5; v_call: TRBV10-2; clone_size: -; d_call: TRBD1; cdr3_aa: CASSGTGQGQPQHF; cdr3_nt: TGCGCCAGCAGCGGGACAGGTCAAGGTCAGCCCCAGCATTTT
j_call: TRBJ2-5; v_call: TRBV5-1; clone_size: -; d_call: TRBD2; cdr3_aa: CASSGTSDETQYF; cdr3_nt: TGCGCCAGCTCCGGGACTAGCGACGAGACCCAGTACTTC
j_call: TRBJ1-2; v_call: TRBV30; clone_size: -; d_call: -; cdr3_aa: CAWSVSSNYGYTF; cdr3_nt: TGTGCCTGGAGTGTTTCCAGTAACTATGGCTACACCTTC
j_call: TRBJ1-1; v_call: TRBV14; clone_size: -; d_call: -; cdr3_aa: CASSEQGNTEAFF; cdr3_nt: TGTGCCAGCAGCGAACAGGGGAACACTGAAGCTTTCTTT
j_call: TRBJ1-4; v_call: TRBV5-1; clone_size: -; d_call: -; cdr3_aa: CASSADRIGGKFGKLFF; cdr3_nt: TGCGCCAGCAGCGCGGATAGGATTGGGGGCAAATTTGGAAAACTGTTTTTT
j_call: TRBJ1-6; v_call: TRBV7-9; clone_size: -; d_call: -; cdr3_aa: CASSSGQSPLHF; cdr3_nt: TGTGCCAGCAGCTCTGGACAGTCACCCCTCCACTTT
j_call: TRBJ2-2; v_call: TRBV7-7; clone_size: few; d_call: TRBD1; cdr3_aa: CASSSTGGDTGELFF; cdr3_nt: TGTGCTAGCAGCTCGACAGGGGGGGACACCGGGGAGCTGTTTTTT
j_call: TRBJ1-4; v_call: TRBV5-1; clone_size: once; d_call: -; cdr3_aa: CASSLAPRATNEKLFF; cdr3_nt: TGCGCCAGCAGCTTGGCCCCGCGTGCAACTAATGAAAAACTGTTTTTT
j_call: TRBJ2-3; v_call: TRBV4-1; clone_size: few; d_call: TRBD1; cdr3_aa: CASSLRTGGTDTQYF; cdr3_nt: TGCGCCAGCAGCCTTCGGACAGGGGGCACAGATACGCAGTATTTT
j_call: TRBJ2-1; v_call: TRBV10-3; clone_size: -; d_call: TRBD1; cdr3_aa: CAIRRDSTNEQFF; cdr3_nt: TGTGCCATCCGCCGGGACAGTACGAATGAGCAGTTCTTC
j_call: TRBJ2-2; v_call: TRBV11-2; clone_size: -; d_call: TRBD2; cdr3_aa: CASSLAGGAGELFF; cdr3_nt: TGTGCCAGCAGCTTAGCGGGGGGGGCCGGGGAGCTGTTTTTT
j_call: TRBJ1-1; v_call: TRBV6-5; clone_size: once; d_call: TRBD1; cdr3_aa: CATGQGASSEAFF; cdr3_nt: TGTGCCACAGGACAGGGGGCTTCATCTGAAGCTTTCTTT
j_call: TRBJ1-2; v_call: TRBV13; clone_size: -; d_call: TRBD1; cdr3_aa: CASSSKQGVRYGYTF; cdr3_nt: TGTGCCAGCAGCTCGAAACAGGGGGTCCGGTATGGCTACACCTTC
j_call: TRBJ2-5; v_call: TRBV5-1; clone_size: -; d_call: -; cdr3_aa: CASRSNAGPGEETQYF; cdr3_nt: TGCGCCAGCAGGAGTAATGCAGGACCGGGGGAAGAGACCCAGTACTTC
j_call: TRBJ2-3; v_call: TRBV19; clone_size: -; d_call: TRBD1; cdr3_aa: CASSIRGQTDTQYF; cdr3_nt: TGTGCCAGTAGTATCAGGGGGCAAACAGATACGCAGTATTTT
j_call: TRBJ2-7; v_call: TRBV5-6; clone_size: -; d_call: -; cdr3_aa: CASSLGYYEQYF; cdr3_nt: TGTGCCAGCAGCTTGGGTTACTACGAGCAGTACTTC
j_call: TRBJ1-5; v_call: TRBV2; clone_size: few; d_call: -; cdr3_aa: CASRRGGGQPQHF; cdr3_nt: TGTGCCAGCAGGCGGGGTGGAGGCCAGCCCCAGCATTTT
j_call: TRBJ2-3; v_call: TRBV19; clone_size: -; d_call: TRBD1; cdr3_aa: CASSIGGGQVSTDTQYF; cdr3_nt: TGTGCCAGTAGTATAGGAGGGGGACAGGTTAGCACAGATACGCAGTATTTT